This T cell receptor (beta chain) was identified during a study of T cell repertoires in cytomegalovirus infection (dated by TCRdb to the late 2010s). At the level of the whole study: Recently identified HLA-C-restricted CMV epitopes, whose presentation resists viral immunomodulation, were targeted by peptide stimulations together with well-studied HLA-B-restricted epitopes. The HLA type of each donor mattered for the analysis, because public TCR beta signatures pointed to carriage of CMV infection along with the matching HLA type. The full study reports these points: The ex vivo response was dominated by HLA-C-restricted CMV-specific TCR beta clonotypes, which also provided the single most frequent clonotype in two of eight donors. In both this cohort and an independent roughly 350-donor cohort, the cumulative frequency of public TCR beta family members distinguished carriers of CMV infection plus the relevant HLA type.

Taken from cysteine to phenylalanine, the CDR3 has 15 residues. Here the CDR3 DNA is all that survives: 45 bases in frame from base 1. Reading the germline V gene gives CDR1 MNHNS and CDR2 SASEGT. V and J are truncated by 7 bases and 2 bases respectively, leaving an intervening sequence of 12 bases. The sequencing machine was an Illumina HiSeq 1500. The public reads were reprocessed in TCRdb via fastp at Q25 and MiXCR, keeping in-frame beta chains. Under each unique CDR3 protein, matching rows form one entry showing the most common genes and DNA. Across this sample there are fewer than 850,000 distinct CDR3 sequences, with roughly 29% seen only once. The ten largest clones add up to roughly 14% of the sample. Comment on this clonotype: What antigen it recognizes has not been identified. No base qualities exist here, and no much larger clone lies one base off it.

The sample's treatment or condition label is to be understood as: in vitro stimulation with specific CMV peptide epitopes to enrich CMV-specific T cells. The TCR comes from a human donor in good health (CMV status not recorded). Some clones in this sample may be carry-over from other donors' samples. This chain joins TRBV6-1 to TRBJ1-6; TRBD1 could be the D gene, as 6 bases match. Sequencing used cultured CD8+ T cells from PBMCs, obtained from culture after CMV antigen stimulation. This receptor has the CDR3 CASKQGFTYNSPLHF. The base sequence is TGTGCCAGCAAACAGGGTTTCACCTATAATTCACCCCTCCACTTT.